This T cell receptor beta chain was identified in a study of blood T cell repertoires in COVID-19 (TCRdb year 2020). Looking at the study overall: The collaborator samples originated in the United States, Italy and Spain and spanned the acute and convalescent phases of COVID-19. The material from the prospective study consisted of cDNA or gDNA derived from T cells, B-cell-depleted T cells, or PBMCs. Deeply sampled blood TCRbeta repertoires from subjects exposed to, actively infected with, or recovered from COVID-19 were included in the dataset. The repertoires were made available in a free public database intended to serve as a resource for research on the immune response to SARS-CoV-2. Samples came from the ongoing ImmuneRACE study (first 160 participants) plus 1,254 subjects from 6 global collaborators. Sample metadata almost always included a de-identified subject ID, COVID-19 status, age in years and sex. HLA class I and class II types, where available, came from metadata supplied by the sample provider rather than from assay-based typing. General findings and caveats noted by the study authors: How much clinical and demographic metadata was included differed by source and by participant, and the metadata was provided uncurated.

The collaborating institutions used their own protocols to collect whole blood in K2EDTA tubes. For TCRbeta analysis, collaborator samples were shipped as frozen whole blood, as isolated PBMCs, or as DNA extracted from either sample type. The immunoSEQ Assay, a bias-controlled multiplex PCR, was used to amplify TCRbeta CDR3 regions from genomic DNA. For the original study's pipeline: Within the assay, amplification of reference gene primers was used to estimate how many nucleated cells each sample contained. To quantify the absolute abundance of each unique TCRbeta CDR3 rearrangement, sequence reads were collapsed and filtered. For each sample, productive Simpson clonality was calculated as the square root of Simpson's diversity index over productive rearrangements. TCRdb limited this immuneACCESS table to in-frame rearrangements with V and J called. A share of clones is missing; checked studies link under half to unresolved V genes, and the rest is unexplained. V and J calls and clone size follow that table, whereas D and trimming were derived from the DNA. The sample table shows some 48,000 clones, and around 89% are seen once. The ten most abundant clones make up roughly 2.2% of the sample.

Points on this clone: Its antigen is still unknown. No base quality information exists; no much larger clone differs at one position.

The sequence was obtained from a human donor in a cohort sampled during active COVID-19. The sample taken for sequencing was peripheral blood.

At the DNA level, the sequence is TGTGCCAGCAGCTCGGGACTAGCGGGAGATACGCAGTATTTT. This yields the protein CASSSGLAGDTQYF. The rearranged segments are TRBV7-2 and TRBJ2-3, and 12 junction bases match TRBD2. The cysteine opens and the phenylalanine closes a CDR3 of 14 amino acids. The read is trimmed to its CDR3 DNA, 42 bases read in frame from base 1. The germline V gene sets CDR1 to SGHTA and CDR2 to FQGNSA. Germline trimming amounts to 4 bases on V and 5 bases on J, with 1 as the count of junction bases outside the gene matches.